This is a list of T cell receptor beta chains from one sample in a study of T cell repertoires in cytomegalovirus infection. TCRdb itself ran the reads through MiXCR, one entry per CDR3 protein. The repertoire includes approximately 170,000 distinct CDR3 sequences, approximately 17% of them detected once, and 15% to 20% sits in the top ten. The material sequenced was CD8+ T cells from PBMCs. The receptors shown here come from a human donor in good health (CMV status not recorded). Some clones in this sample may be carry-over from other donors' samples. Both conserved end residues are trimmed from each CDR3.

>TRBV29-1|TRBJ2-1
SLSAGMHNEQF
>TRBV7-6|TRBJ2-1
ASSRDRGGDSYNEQF
>TRBV6-2/TRBV6-3|TRBJ2-6
ASYDLQDSGANVLT
>TRBV20-1|TRBJ2-7
SASTGEPYEQY
>TRBV4-1|TRBJ2-7
ASSQERTGAAYEQY
>TRBV10-3|TRBJ2-3
AISEKGTGPVRGGADTQY
>TRBV6-5|TRBJ2-1
ASSYLAVLYNEQF
>TRBV20-1|TRBJ2-7
SARDRGRYEQY
>TRBV28|TRBJ2-7
ASSPLSSGHYEQY
>TRBV11-2|TRBJ2-1
ASSVGTSGLDEQF
>TRBV7-6|TRBJ2-7
ASSHGTDNYEQY
>TRBV7-9|TRBJ2-3
ASRSTGTKSDTQY
>TRBV28|TRBJ2-3
ASSPYIAGGDTQY
>TRBV4-2|TRBJ1-1
ASSSTGSREAF
>TRBV7-2|TRBJ2-2
ASSPTSSGELF
>TRBV6-4|TRBJ2-1
ASSDSVDYNEQF
>TRBV15|TRBJ2-1
ATSRPRTDYNEQF
>TRBV6-4|TRBJ2-1
ASSDSGESAVEQF